The 8 T cell receptor beta chains below were found in one sample sequenced in a study of shared clonotypes between healthy human individuals. Using immunoSEQ multiplex PCR, the repertoire was profiled, and TCRdb retains in-frame clones only, with some absent. The data contain about 2 million clones, 90% to 95% of them seen just once; the ten biggest clones take up more than 0.1%. The sequenced sample consisted of naive CD4+ T cells sorted from blood. The sample's subset: CD45RA+ positively selected. All receptors derive from a young man in good health.

In this sample, this clone turned up once. The chain carries TRBV6-5 and TRBJ2-7, with 9 nucleotides matching TRBD1. J gave up 2 bases and V 6 bases, and 5 bases lay outside the gene matches. Germline values: CDR1 MNHEY, CDR2 SVGAGI. This CDR3 is 14 amino acids long. The DNA for the CDR3 is TGTGCCAGCAGAGGACAGGGGTTCACCTACGAGCAGTACTTC. It yields the protein CASRGQGFTYEQYF.

With respect to this clone: Other nucleotide sequences from this sample produce the same CDR3. The V call is TRBV7-9, the J call TRBJ1-5; D uncertain. Trimming took off 0 bases at V and 6 bases at J, with 6 bases between the two ends. Germline V gives CDR1 SEHNR, CDR2 FQNEAQ (reference sequence). The CDR3 runs to 13 residues. In nucleotides, the CDR3 is TGTGCCAGCAGCTTAGCCCTGGGTCAGCCCCAGCATTTT. This gives the protein CASSLALGQPQHF. Looking up the rest from reference TRBV7-9 and TRBJ1-5 gives the full variable domain: DTGVSQNPRHKITKRGQNVTFRCDPISEHNRLYWYRQTLGQGPEFLTYFQNEAQLEKSRLLSDRFSAERPKGSFSTLEIQRTEQGDSAMYLCASSLALGQPQHFGDGTRLSIL.

In nucleotides, the CDR3 is TGTGCCAGCAGCGTAGGGCACAGGGGGCCCGACGAGCAGTACTTC. As protein: CASSVGHRGPDEQYF. The chain has TRBV9 and TRBJ2-7; TRBD1 aligns across 9 bases. Germline values: CDR1 SGDLS, CDR2 YYNGEE. Unmatched junction bases numbered 6, after V lost 0 bases and J lost 5 bases. The CDR3 totals 15 residues.

V is TRBV6-5 and J is TRBJ2-3; a weak D match, TRBD1 (6 bases). The CDR3 is 16 residues long. Looked up from germline, CDR1 is MNHEY and CDR2 is SVGAGI. V was trimmed by 2 bases and J by 6 bases, leaving 18 bases between them. As DNA, the CDR3 is TGTGCCAGCAGTTACGCCACAGGGTCCCCCACGGATACGCAGTATTTT. Translated, it gives CASSYATGSPTDTQYF.

On this clone itself: The same CDR3 can be traced to other DNA sequences in this sample. This chain joins TRBV5-6 and TRBJ2-3, with D unclear. The CDR3 has 12 amino acids. The germline V gene has CDR1 SGHDT and CDR2 YYEEEE. Trimming shortened V by 2 bases and J by 4 bases, and 5 bases separated the two germline ends. CDR3 residues: CASSLSADTQYF. CDR3 coding DNA: TGTGCCAGCAGCTTATCGGCAGATACGCAGTATTTT.

This chain uses TRBV6-5 with TRBJ2-3; D is possibly TRBD1 (5 bases). The CDR3 sequence is 13 residues long. The germline gives CDR1 MNHEY, CDR2 SVGAGI. The ends were cut back, 6 bases at V and 0 bases at J, with 7 bases in the middle. The CDR3 loop is CASRQDSTDTQYF. CDR3 nucleotide sequence: TGTGCCAGCAGACAGGACAGCACAGATACGCAGTATTTT.

This rearrangement joins TRBV19 to TRBJ2-1, with D unresolved. Germline V CDR1 and CDR2: LNHDA, SQIVND (reference sequence). Deletions cut 10 bases from V and 8 bases from J, with 15 bases between. The CDR3 runs 12 residues. In DNA form, the CDR3 reads TGTGCCACATCGGACGGTGGCCATGAGCAGTTCTTC. Its protein is CATSDGGHEQFF. Full variable domain (missing parts from reference TRBV19 and TRBJ2-1): DGGITQSPKYLFRKEGQNVTLSCEQNLNHDAMYWYRQDPGQGLRLIYYSQIVNDFQKGDIAEGYSVSREKKESFPLTVTSAQKNPTAFYLCATSDGGHEQFFGPGTRLTVL.

J is TRBJ1-2 and V is TRBV19; 9 bases align to TRBD1. Germline V gene sequence: CDR1 LNHDA, CDR2 SQIVND (reference sequence). The CDR3 runs to 14 residues. Trimming took 5 bases from V and 4 from J; bases not matched to a gene: 5. The CDR3 is CASSVGQGAYGYTF. CDR3 DNA: TGTGCCAGTAGTGTGGGACAGGGAGCCTATGGCTACACCTTC.